The 25 T cell receptor beta chains given below trace back to one sample, sequenced in a study of tumor-infiltrating lymphocytes in primary liver carcinoma. In addition to blood RNA drawn from unsorted whole blood, germline DNA was extracted. Total RNA (about 500 ng) served as template for TCR beta cDNA synthesis primed by a constant-region primer. Three nested multiplex PCR rounds, a slightly modified ARM-PCR, produced the libraries for TCR beta. TRBV1-TRBV30 forward primers and a C-beta reverse primer were used in the first two PCR rounds, which each ran for approximately 10 cycles. Via MiXCR, TCRdb re-called the multiplex PCR reads, giving one row per CDR3 protein. The repertoire holds approximately 330,000 distinct CDR3 sequences, with approximately 65% as singletons. The sample consisted of peripheral blood. Every receptor here comes from a man aged 40-55 years with primary liver carcinoma and hepatitis B virus infection.

This clonotype is termed medium-sized. V usage is TRBV11-2 and J usage is TRBJ1-1; D is undetermined. The CDR3 covers 14 residues. The germline gives CDR1 SGHAT, CDR2 FQNNGV. V lost 1 base to trimming and J lost 1 base, with 7 bases between them. The CDR3: CASSLGVENTEAFF. For the CDR3, the DNA is TGTGCCAGCAGCTTAGGGGTCGAGAACACTGAAGCTTTCTTT. Using reference TRBV11-2 and TRBJ1-1 for the parts outside the CDR3, the full variable domain is EAGVAQSPRYKIIEKRQSVAFWCNPISGHATLYWYQQILGQGPKLLIQFQNNGVVDDSQLPKDRFSAERLKGVDSTLKIQPAKLEDSAVYLCASSLGVENTEAFFGQGTRLTVV.

The CDR3 sequence is CASSERAGGNKNIQYF. Here the CDR3 DNA reads TGTGCCAGCAGTGAAAGGGCGGGGGGGAACAAAAACATTCAGTACTTC. The rearrangement uses TRBV6-1 and TRBJ2-4; 9 positions agree with TRBD2. This CDR3 spans 16 amino acids. The trim removed 2 bases at V and 3 bases at J, leaving 5 bases unmatched. Germline assignment: CDR1 MNHNS and CDR2 SASEGT.

This clonotype was detected many times. CDR3 in DNA: TGCAGCGTCTCTGGCAGAAACACAGATACGCAGTATTTT. Translation gives CSVSGRNTDTQYF. V is TRBV29-1 and J is TRBJ2-3, with D hard to call. Germline V CDR1 and CDR2: SQVTM, ANQGSEA. The ends were cut back, 6 bases at V and 2 bases at J, with 12 bases in the middle. CDR3 length equals 13 residues.

This clonotype occurred many times. The chain joins TRBV4-3 to TRBJ1-6, with D unresolved. V shed 0 bases and J shed 8 bases, with 14 bases lying between them. This CDR3 comprises 16 residues. Germline CDR1 is LGHNA and CDR2 is YSLEER. The DNA of the CDR3 is TGCGCCAGCAGCCAAGATTCGGACGAGGTCGATTCACCCCTCCACTTT. This encodes CASSQDSDEVDSPLHF.

V gene TRBV12-3 or TRBV12-4 combines with J gene TRBJ2-1, with D hard to call. This CDR3 spans 14 amino acids. V gave up 7 bases and J gave up 10 bases, with 20 bases separating them. CDR3 coding DNA: TGTGCCAGCACCCCCATGCGGAGATTCAAAGAGCAGTTCTTC. Translation gives CASTPMRRFKEQFF.

The chain carries TRBV11-2 and TRBJ2-3, with D perhaps matching TRBD2 (6 bases). CDR3 length: 14 amino acids. The germline V gene has CDR1 SGHAT and CDR2 FQNNGV. Trimming shortened V by 0 bases and J by 7 bases, and 11 bases separated the two germline ends. CDR3 protein: CASSLDPGSNTQYF. The CDR3 DNA sequence: TGTGCCAGCAGCTTAGATCCCGGGAGCAATACGCAGTATTTT.

Details on this clonotype: The missing conserved phenylalanine or tryptophan at the end of this CDR3 makes a read error likely. V usage is TRBV11-3 and J usage is TRBJ2-1; no reliable D call. This CDR3 has 12 amino acids. Germline V gene lookup returns CDR1 SGHNT and CDR2 YENEEA. The V and J ends lost 5 bases and 8 bases respectively, with 10 bases between them. As DNA, the CDR3 is TGTGCCAGCAGCACCACCGGTGATGAGCAGTTCATC. Amino acid sequence: CASSTTGDEQFI.

Only a few counts were recorded for this clonotype. Since a much larger clone is just one base distant, this may be a read error. The genes are TRBV6-5 and TRBJ1-1; D uncertain. V lost 0 bases and J lost 4, with 9 bases in between. The length of the CDR3 is 14 residues. The germline CDR1 and CDR2 sequences are MNHEY and SVGAGI. CDR3 sequence: CASSYSNGTTEAFF. CDR3 DNA sequence: TGTGCCAGCAGTTACTCGAATGGAACCACTGAAGCTTTCTTT.

This clonotype was counted at least ten times. The chain carries TRBV4-1 and TRBJ2-7; D might be TRBD1 (6 bases). This CDR3 spans 15 amino acids. The V end lost 3 bases, the J end lost 3 bases, and 15 bases lay between the germline ends. CDR1 MGHRA and CDR2 YSYEKL come from the germline V gene. The CDR3 DNA sequence: TGCGCCAGCAGCCACCCGCAGGGGCGTATCTACGAGCAGTACTTC. Protein product: CASSHPQGRIYEQYF.

As to this clonotype: A junction boundary mismatches the germline segment, possibly from a read error. The rearrangement uses TRBV6-6 and TRBJ2-7, with 9 bases fitting TRBD1. CDR3 length: 15 amino acids. Germline CDR1 MNHNY, CDR2 SVGAGI (reference sequence). Here the CDR3 DNA reads TGTGCCGGCAGTAGTGGGACAGGGACATCCTACGAGCAGTACTTC. Translating gives CAGSSGTGTSYEQYF.

To note about this clonotype: The junction shows a germline mismatch at one end, possibly a read error. The gene calls are TRBV11-2 and TRBJ2-7; the D gene could be TRBD1 or TRBD2 (5 bases each). From germline, CDR1 is SGHAT and CDR2 FQNNGV. This CDR3 region has 16 residues. The chain's CDR3 is CASSLGAAGLGYEQCF. CDR3 bases: TGTGCCAGCAGCTTAGGAGCGGCAGGGCTAGGCTACGAGCAGTGCTTC. Using reference TRBV11-2 and TRBJ2-7 for the parts outside the CDR3, the full variable domain is EAGVAQSPRYKIIEKRQSVAFWCNPISGHATLYWYQQILGQGPKLLIQFQNNGVVDDSQLPKDRFSAERLKGVDSTLKIQPAKLEDSAVYLCASSLGAAGLGYEQCFGPGTRLTVT.

Comment on this clonotype: One base away lies a much larger clone, so this may be a sequencing read error. The chain combines TRBV30 with TRBJ2-7; 13 bases agree with TRBD2. Germline loops: CDR1 GTSNPN, CDR2 SVGIG (reference sequence). Unmatched junction bases numbered 3, after V lost 8 bases and J lost 5 bases. The CDR3 length is 12 residues. CDR3 sequence: CAGTSGVDEQYF. The DNA for the CDR3 is TGTGCCGGGACTAGCGGGGTCGACGAGCAGTACTTC.

As for this clonotype: A much larger clone lies a single base off, so this may be a read error. The V call is TRBV4-1, the J call TRBJ2-3; perhaps TRBD2 as D (6 bases). CDR1 MGHRA and CDR2 YSYEKL come from the germline V gene. The CDR3 loop spans 15 amino acids. Here the CDR3 DNA reads TGCGCCAGCAGCCAAGCCTGGGACTTCACAGATACGCAGTTTTTT. Translated, it gives CASSQAWDFTDTQFF.

Notes on this clonotype: It may be a read error: a sequence one base away is much more abundant. The chain has TRBV6-2 or TRBV6-3 and TRBJ1-5; D gene unclear. V gave up 0 bases and J gave up 3 bases, with 15 bases separating them. Germline CDR1 and CDR2: MNHEY and SVGEGT. The CDR3 sequence is 17 residues long. The CDR3 nucleotides are TGTGCCAGCAGTTACTCGATCCAGTACGGACTCAATCAGCCCCAGCATTTT. This encodes CASSYSIQYGLNQPQHF.

In regard to this clonotype: This CDR3 is missing its conserved last phenylalanine or tryptophan, likely due to a read error. The rearrangement uses TRBV7-8 and TRBJ2-7; possibly TRBD1 for D (6 bases). Germline lookup yields CDR1 SGHVS and CDR2 FQNEAQ. CDR3 length: 14 amino acids. V gave up 5 bases and J gave up 2 bases, with 13 bases separating them. CDR3 sequence: CASSLGTPTYEQYL. The CDR3 nucleotides are TGTGCCAGCAGCCTAGGGACACCAACCTACGAGCAGTACCTC.

As to this clonotype: Mismatch with germline at one junction end may stem from a read error. The rearrangement joins TRBV12-5 to TRBJ2-3; 9 bases align to TRBD1. The CDR3 sequence is 16 residues long. Germline assignment: CDR1 LGHNT and CDR2 FRNRAP. In DNA, the CDR3 is TGTGCTAGTGGTTTGGCCGACAGGGGGAGGGCAGATACGCATTATTTT. Translating it yields CASGLADRGRADTHYF.

This clonotype has a count of ten or more. The rearrangement links TRBV11-2 to TRBJ2-3; tentatively, D is TRBD1 (6 bases). The germline CDR1 and CDR2 sequences are SGHAT and FQNNGV. V was cut by 8 bases and J by 6 bases, with 21 bases left in between. This CDR3 has 15 amino acids. The CDR3 sequence: CASGLEQGRSDTQYF. Here the CDR3 DNA reads TGTGCCAGCGGCCTAGAACAGGGACGATCTGATACGCAGTATTTT.

This clonotype has at least ten counts. CDR3 sequence reads: CASSPRARGASSYEQYF. CDR3 DNA sequence: TGTGCCAGCAGCCCCCGGGCCAGGGGGGCCTCCTCCTACGAGCAGTACTTC. V usage is TRBV6-5 and J usage is TRBJ2-7, with D possibly being TRBD1 (7 bases). V lost 6 bases and J 0 bases, leaving 21 bases between the germline ends. The CDR3 contains 17 residues. Germline loops: CDR1 MNHEY, CDR2 SVGAGI.

This clonotype turned up a few times. This rearrangement joins TRBV9 to TRBJ2-3; D is undetermined. Germline CDR1 is SGDLS and CDR2 is YYNGEE. V shed 3 bases and J shed 4 bases, with 9 bases lying between them. The CDR3 covers 13 residues. CDR3 sequence reads: CASSETLADTQYF. The CDR3 nucleotides are TGTGCCAGCAGCGAGACATTAGCAGATACGCAGTATTTT.

A note on this clonotype: An end of the junction does not agree with germline; a read error may underlie this. This sequence joins TRBV4-2 and TRBJ2-4; the D gene could be TRBD1 or TRBD2 (5 bases each). Per germline, CDR1 LGHNA and CDR2 YNFKEQ. The CDR3 has 16 amino acids. This CDR3 reads CASSAPTGTVKNIQCF. For the CDR3, the DNA is TGTGCCAGCAGCGCCCCGACGGGGACGGTCAAAAACATTCAGTGCTTC.

The chain is built from TRBV7-8 and TRBJ2-2; D is perhaps TRBD2 (6 bases). Germline loops: CDR1 SGHVS, CDR2 FQNEAQ. CDR3 length: 14 residues. Trimming pared 2 bases from V and 9 bases from J, leaving 13 bases between. The CDR3, as DNA: TGTGCCAGCAGCTTAATGGCGGGAACCTGGGAGCTGTTTTTT. Translated, it gives CASSLMAGTWELFF.

About this clonotype: This may stem from a read error, because a much larger clone lies one nucleotide away. The V call is TRBV6-5, the J call TRBJ1-1; TRBD1 is a possible D gene (5 bases). CDR1 is MNHEY and CDR2 is SVGAGI in the germline V gene. The CDR3 runs to 14 residues. Deletions cut 6 bases from V and 0 bases from J, with 11 bases between. The CDR3 reads CASRRDPMNTEAFF. The CDR3 DNA sequence: TGTGCCAGCAGGAGGGACCCTATGAACACTGAAGCTTTCTTT.

As regards this clonotype: This may come from a read error, since a much larger clone is one base off. The chain uses TRBV11-2 and TRBJ2-2; TRBD2 is a possible D gene (5 bases). The CDR3 extends over 16 amino acids. Germline CDR1 is SGHAT and CDR2 is FQNNGV. CDR3 protein: CASSKQDGRVTGELSF. The CDR3, as DNA: TGTGCCAGCAGCAAGCAGGACGGCAGAGTAACCGGGGAGCTGTCTTTT. The full variable domain, its missing parts supplied by reference TRBV11-2 and TRBJ2-2, is EAGVAQSPRYKIIEKRQSVAFWCNPISGHATLYWYQQILGQGPKLLIQFQNNGVVDDSQLPKDRFSAERLKGVDSTLKIQPAKLEDSAVYLCASSKQDGRVTGELSFGEGSRLTVL.

This clonotype has at least ten counts. The genes are TRBV10-3 and TRBJ2-5; D gene unclear. Per germline, CDR1 ENHRY and CDR2 SYGVKD. This CDR3 comprises 13 residues. Trimming removed 4 bases at V and 4 bases at J, with 10 bases between. The CDR3 loop reads CAISVSQRETQYF. The CDR3 bases are TGTGCCATCAGTGTCTCCCAGAGAGAGACCCAGTACTTC.

The chain uses TRBV11-2 and TRBJ2-1; 8 positions agree with TRBD2. This CDR3 comprises 14 residues. In germline, CDR1 is SGHAT, CDR2 FQNNGV. V lost 5 bases, J lost 12 bases, and 12 bases stayed unmatched. The CDR3 sequence: CASSLQRERPWQFF. CDR3 coding DNA: TGTGCCAGCAGCCTCCAGCGGGAGCGCCCCTGGCAGTTCTTC.